Sequencing of this T cell receptor beta chain was carried out in a study of blood T cell repertoires in COVID-19. Study details: Sources were T cells, B-cell-depleted T cells, or PBMCs; the material itself was cDNA or gDNA.

This table comes from immunoSEQ multiplex PCR, and its TCRdb copy is limited to in-frame clones, with some not included. The data hold about 180,000 clones, with 86% observed a single time. The germline CDR1 and CDR2 sequences are SGHDN and FVKESK. This CDR3 has 12 residues. The V gene lost 4 bases and the J gene lost 3 bases, with 7 bases spanning the gap. The TCR sequence derives from a woman under 40 with active or convalescent COVID-19. The V gene is TRBV14, the J gene TRBJ2-7; D may be TRBD2 (5 bases). Input material: peripheral blood. In DNA form, the CDR3 reads TGTGCCAGCAGCCCTAGCAGCTACGAGCAGTACTTC. This gives the protein CASSPSSYEQYF.